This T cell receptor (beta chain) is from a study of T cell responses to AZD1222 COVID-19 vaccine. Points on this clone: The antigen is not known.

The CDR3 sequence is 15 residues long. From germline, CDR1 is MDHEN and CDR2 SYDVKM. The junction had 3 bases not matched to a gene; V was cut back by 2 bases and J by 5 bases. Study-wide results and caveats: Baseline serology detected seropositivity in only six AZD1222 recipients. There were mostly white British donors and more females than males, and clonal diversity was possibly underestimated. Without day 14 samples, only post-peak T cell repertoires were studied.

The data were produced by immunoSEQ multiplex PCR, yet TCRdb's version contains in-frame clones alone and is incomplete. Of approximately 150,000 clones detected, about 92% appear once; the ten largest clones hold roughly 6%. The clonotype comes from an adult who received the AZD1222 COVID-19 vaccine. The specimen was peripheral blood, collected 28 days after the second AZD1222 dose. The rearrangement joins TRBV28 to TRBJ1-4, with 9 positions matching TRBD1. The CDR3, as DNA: TGTGCCAGCAGTTTAGGGACAGGGATGAATGAAAAACTGTTTTTT. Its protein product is CASSLGTGMNEKLFF. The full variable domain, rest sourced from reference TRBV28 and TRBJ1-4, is DVKVTQSSRYLVKRTGEKVFLECVQDMDHENMFWYRQDPGLGLRLIYFSYDVKMKEKGDIPEGYSVSREKKERFSLILESASTNQTSMYLCASSLGTGMNEKLFFGSGTQLSVL.